These T cell receptor beta chains were read from a single sample in a study of blood T cell repertoires in COVID-19. TCRdb keeps only in-frame clones here, not all; method: immunoSEQ multiplex PCR. The sample lists approximately 300,000 clones; about 83% were seen once. Sequenced input: peripheral blood. Source of these receptors: a woman aged 45-59 years with acute or convalescent COVID-19. The CDR3 runs from the conserved cysteine through the conserved F or W.

cdr3_length v_call cdr3_aa
13 TRBV27 CASSLAATYEQYF
10 TRBV20-1 CSAEPSQGSF
13 TRBV11-3 CASSLGLEDTQYF
12 TRBV6-5 CAIFGWNYGYTF
15 TRBV15 CATSRPGTEKNIQYF
16 TRBV7-8 CASSPIKTVSSTEAFF
15 TRBV19 CASRTGGNGNSPLHF
18 TRBV5-6 CASSLAGTQYGTNYGYTF
14 TRBV4-3 CASSQDNGYRGAFF
16 TRBV2 CASKESSGLAGHEQYF
14 TRBV7-3 CASSLIGRGYEQFF